This entry features one T cell receptor (beta chain) sequence. The sample originates from a study of blood T cell repertoires in COVID-19. Across the study: The samples span acute and convalescent COVID-19 from the United States, Italy and Spain. In each case, the material was cDNA or gDNA derived from T cells, B-cell-depleted T cells, or PBMCs.

V lost 6 bases, J lost 6 bases, and 7 bases stayed unmatched. Germline V gene lookup returns CDR1 LNHDA and CDR2 SQIVND (reference sequence). CDR3 length equals 15 residues. As handled by the study authors: Nucleated cell number was recorded as an estimate derived from reference gene primer amplification. Assay: immunoSEQ multiplex PCR; the TCRdb copy retains only in-frame clones and omits some. The D gene and trimming were derived from the DNA, and the V and J assignments and clone size from that table. The sample lists some 52,000 clones, around 80% seen once, with roughly 3% in the top ten. Sequencing used peripheral blood. The chain has TRBV19 and TRBJ2-3, with 12 bases matching TRBD2. This TCR derives from a man aged 45 to 65 with acute or convalescent COVID-19. Written as DNA, the CDR3 is TGTGCCAGTAGCGCAACTAGCGGGAGGCGTGATACGCAGTATTTT. Its translation: CASSATSGRRDTQYF.